The 11 T cell receptor beta chains reported below all come from one sample, sequenced in a study of CD8+ T cells in alopecia areata. cDNA reverse transcribed from extracted RNA served as the sequencing template. Clones were sequenced by immunoSEQ multiplex PCR, and TCRdb holds only the in-frame ones, with some missing. Singletons are absent from the sample, which has over 250,000 clones. Markers used for sorting pooled cutaneous lymph node cells were CD4, CD8alpha, NKG2D, NKG2ACE and others. Sequencing was carried out using CD4+ T cells sorted from a lymph node. Receptors originate from a C3H/HeJ mouse with alopecia areata. MHC haplotype: H2-k.

On this clone: Gene labels here are mouse ones. The read is 4 residues too short to cover the CDR3 end, so that end is filled in from the germline J gene. This sample also contains other DNA sequences that code for the same CDR3. The gene calls are TRBV19 and TRBJ2-5; TRBD1 agrees at 7 bases. Germline V CDR1 and CDR2: FNHDT, SITEND (reference sequence). The CDR3 length is 13 residues. The CDR3 region is CASSRQGVDTQYF. CDR3 DNA (partial): TGTGCCAGCAGTCGTCAGGGGGTCGAC.

This clone has more than one count but fewer than ten. The gene names here belong to mouse. The observed sequence ends 4 residues before the CDR3 terminus, with the missing tail filled in from the germline J gene. The V and J genes are TRBV5 and TRBJ1-1; 8 nucleotides match TRBD1. CDR1 and CDR2 from the germline V gene are LGHNA and YNLKQL (reference sequence). The V segment lost 4 bases and the J segment 3 bases; nucleotides outside the gene matches: 4. CDR3 length equals 14 residues. CDR3 bases read: TGTGCCAGCAGCCCGGGACAGGATTACACA. Residues: CASSPGQDYT. The whole CDR3 protein reads CASSPGQDYTEVFF.

This clone was detected only a few times. The gene names given are mouse names. The sequenced part of the CDR3 DNA is TGTGCTAGCAGTCACACAGGGGGCGGG. This gives the protein CASSHTGGG. The full CDR3 protein is CASSHTGGGQLYF. This chain connects TRBV29 to TRBJ2-2; 8 bases are a match to TRBD1. The read is 4 residues too short to cover the CDR3 end, so that end is filled in from the germline J gene. Germline CDR1 and CDR2: MSHET and SYDVDS. The CDR3 loop spans 13 amino acids.

Points on this clone: These gene names are mouse names. The sequence runs out 4 residues before the end of the CDR3; the remainder is reconstructed from the germline J gene. The rearrangement links TRBV1 to TRBJ2-2; 7 nucleotides align to TRBD1. This CDR3 has 16 residues. Trimming removed 0 bases from V and 2 bases from J; junction bases left unmatched: 3. From germline, CDR1 is NSQYPW and CDR2 LRSPGD (reference sequence). CDR3 DNA, as far as it was read: TGCACCTGCAGTGCAGATCAGGGGGAGAACACCGGG. Protein: CTCSADQGENTG. In full, the CDR3 is CTCSADQGENTGQLYF. The full variable domain, its missing parts supplied by reference TRBV1 and TRBJ2-2, is VTLLEQNPRWRLVPRGQAVNLRCILKNSQYPWMSWYQQDLQKQLQWLFTLRSPGDKEVKSLPGADYLATRVTDTELRLQVANMSQGRTLYCTCSADQGENTGQLYFGEGSKLTVL.

To note about this clone: Gene and germline names: mouse. The CDR3 extends 4 residues past the end of the read, so its final part is completed from the germline J gene. V usage is TRBV1 and J usage is TRBJ2-7; D uncertain. Per germline, CDR1 NSQYPW and CDR2 LRSPGD (reference sequence). This CDR3 region has 13 residues. CDR3 protein: CTCSADVQYEQYF. The CDR3 bases that were read are TGCACCTGCAGTGCAGATGTTCAGTAT.

This clone was recorded a few times. A clone one base away is much larger, so this may be a read error. Gene labels here are mouse ones. Read sequence stops 4 residues before the CDR3 end, and the germline J gene provides the missing end. The V call is TRBV19, the J call TRBJ2-3; D is uncertain. CDR1 FNHDT and CDR2 SITEND come from the germline V gene (reference sequence). The CDR3 has 12 residues. V gave up 4 bases and J gave up 2 bases, with 5 bases separating them. The CDR3 bases that were read are TGTGCCAGCAGTCCTAATGCAGAA. Translation gives CASSPNAE. The full CDR3 is CASSPNAETLYF.

A remark on this clone: Gene names and germline match the mouse. The CDR3 goes on 4 residues after the read ends, and that part is filled in from the germline J gene. The V and J genes are TRBV13-3 and TRBJ2-3, with D possibly TRBD1 on 5 matching bases. Germline V gene lookup returns CDR1 NNHDY and CDR2 SYVADS. This CDR3 is built from 14 residues. Trimming removed 5 bases at V and 0 bases at J, with 10 bases between. CDR3 bases read: TGTGCCAGCAGGCGACAGACTAGTGCAGAA. Residues: CASRRQTSAE. The CDR3, in full, reads CASRRQTSAETLYF.

This clone was detected ten times or more. All gene names here are mouse names. From the germline J gene comes the end of the CDR3, since the read stops 4 residues before it. This CDR3 is also generated by other DNA sequences in the sample. This sequence joins TRBV14 and TRBJ2-5; 7 bases match TRBD1. This CDR3 spans 15 amino acids. From germline, CDR1 is SGHDT and CDR2 FRDEAV. With V trimmed by 5 bases and J by 0 bases, 6 bases remained unmatched. Here the CDR3 reads CASSPGQFNQDTQYF. CDR3 DNA (partial): TGTGCCAGCAGCCCGGGACAGTTTAACCAAGAC. Full variable domain (rest looked up from reference TRBV14 and TRBJ2-5): EAGVTQSPRYAVLQEGQAVSFWCDPISGHDTLYWYQQPRDQGPQLLVYFRDEAVIDNSQLPSDRFSAVRPKGTNSTLKIQSAKQGDTATYLCASSPGQFNQDTQYFGPGTRLLVL.

This clone was found a few times. Mouse gene names apply. The read falls 4 residues short of the CDR3 end, and the missing part is taken from the germline J gene. This rearrangement joins TRBV13-3 to TRBJ1-2; 7 bases line up with TRBD1. J was trimmed by 2 bases and V by 6 bases; bases with no gene match: 4. Germline loops: CDR1 NNHDY, CDR2 SYVADS. CDR3 length: 13 residues. CDR3 DNA (partial): TGTGCCAGCACCCTGGACAGGAACTCC. This translates into CASTLDRNS. The full CDR3 reads CASTLDRNSDYTF.

This clone was seen only a few times. Gene names and germline refer to mouse. Coverage ceases 4 residues before the CDR3 finishes, and the germline J gene fills in the end. The gene calls are TRBV19 and TRBJ2-7; tentatively, D is TRBD1 (6 bases). CDR1 is FNHDT and CDR2 is SITEND in the germline V gene (reference sequence). CDR3 size: 13 residues. The CDR3 spells CASSMRGHYEQYF. The sequenced part of the CDR3 DNA is TGTGCCAGCAGTATGAGGGGACATTAT.

The table lists this clone with a few counts. Mouse names are used for the genes. The observed sequence ends 4 residues before the CDR3 terminus, with the missing tail filled in from the germline J gene. The chain recombines TRBV19 with TRBJ2-5, with D possibly matching TRBD1 (6 bases). The V and J ends lost 3 bases and 2 bases respectively, with 10 bases between them. Germline lookup yields CDR1 FNHDT and CDR2 SITEND (reference sequence). The CDR3 sequence is 14 residues long. CDR3 DNA (partial): TGTGCCAGCAGTAGCCCGGACAGCCAAGAC. It translates to CASSSPDSQD. The CDR3 in full is CASSSPDSQDTQYF.